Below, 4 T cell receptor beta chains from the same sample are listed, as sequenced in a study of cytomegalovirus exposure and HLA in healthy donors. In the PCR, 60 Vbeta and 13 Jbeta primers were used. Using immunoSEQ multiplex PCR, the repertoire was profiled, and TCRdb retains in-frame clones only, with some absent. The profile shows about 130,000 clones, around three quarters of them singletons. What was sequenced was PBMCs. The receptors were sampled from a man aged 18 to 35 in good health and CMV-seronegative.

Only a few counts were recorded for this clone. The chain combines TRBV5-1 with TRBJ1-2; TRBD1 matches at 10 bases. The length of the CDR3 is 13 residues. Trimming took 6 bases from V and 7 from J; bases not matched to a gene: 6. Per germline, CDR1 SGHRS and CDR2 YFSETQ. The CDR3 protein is CASTPGQGSGYTF. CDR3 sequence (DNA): TGCGCCAGCACTCCGGGACAGGGGTCTGGCTACACCTTC.

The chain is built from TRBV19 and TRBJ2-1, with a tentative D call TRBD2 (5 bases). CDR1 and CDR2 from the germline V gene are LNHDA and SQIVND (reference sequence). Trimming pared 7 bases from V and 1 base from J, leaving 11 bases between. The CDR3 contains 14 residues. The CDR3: CASTSGGSYNEQFF. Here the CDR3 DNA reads TGTGCCAGTACCTCCGGCGGGTCCTACAATGAGCAGTTCTTC. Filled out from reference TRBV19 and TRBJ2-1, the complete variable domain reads DGGITQSPKYLFRKEGQNVTLSCEQNLNHDAMYWYRQDPGQGLRLIYYSQIVNDFQKGDIAEGYSVSREKKESFPLTVTSAQKNPTAFYLCASTSGGSYNEQFFGPGTRLTVL.

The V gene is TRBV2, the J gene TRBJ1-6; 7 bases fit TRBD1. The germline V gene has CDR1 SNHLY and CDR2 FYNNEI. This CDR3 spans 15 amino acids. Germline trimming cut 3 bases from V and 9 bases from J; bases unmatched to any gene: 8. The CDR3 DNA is TGTGCCAGCAGTGATTGGACAGGTACTACTTCACCCCTCCACTTT. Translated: CASSDWTGTTSPLHF.

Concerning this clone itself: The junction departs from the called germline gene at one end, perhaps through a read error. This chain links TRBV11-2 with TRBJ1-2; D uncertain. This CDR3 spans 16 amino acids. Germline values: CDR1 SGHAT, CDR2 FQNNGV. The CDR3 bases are TGTGCCAGCAGCTTAGATCTGACGCCTGGAAACTATGACTACACCTTC. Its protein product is CASSLDLTPGNYDYTF. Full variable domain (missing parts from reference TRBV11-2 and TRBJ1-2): EAGVAQSPRYKIIEKRQSVAFWCNPISGHATLYWYQQILGQGPKLLIQFQNNGVVDDSQLPKDRFSAERLKGVDSTLKIQPAKLEDSAVYLCASSLDLTPGNYDYTFGSGTRLTVV.